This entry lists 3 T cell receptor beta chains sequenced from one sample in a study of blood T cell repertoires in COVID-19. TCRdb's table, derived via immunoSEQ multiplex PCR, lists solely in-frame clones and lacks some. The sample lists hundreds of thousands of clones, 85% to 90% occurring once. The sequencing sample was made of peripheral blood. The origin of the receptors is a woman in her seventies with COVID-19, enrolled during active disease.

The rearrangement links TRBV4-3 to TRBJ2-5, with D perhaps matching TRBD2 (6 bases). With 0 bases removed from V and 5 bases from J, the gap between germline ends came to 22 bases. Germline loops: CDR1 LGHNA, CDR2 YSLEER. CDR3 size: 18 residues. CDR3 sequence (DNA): TGCGCCAGCAGCCAAGATTTTAGACTAGAGGGGACTTGGGAGACCCAGTACTTC. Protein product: CASSQDFRLEGTWETQYF.

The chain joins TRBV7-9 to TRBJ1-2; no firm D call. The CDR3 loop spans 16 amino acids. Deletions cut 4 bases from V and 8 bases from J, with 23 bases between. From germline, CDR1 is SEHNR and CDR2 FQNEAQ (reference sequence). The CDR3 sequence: CASSSVHGRRPEGYTF. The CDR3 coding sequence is TGTGCCAGCAGCTCAGTCCATGGACGGAGGCCTGAAGGCTACACCTTC.

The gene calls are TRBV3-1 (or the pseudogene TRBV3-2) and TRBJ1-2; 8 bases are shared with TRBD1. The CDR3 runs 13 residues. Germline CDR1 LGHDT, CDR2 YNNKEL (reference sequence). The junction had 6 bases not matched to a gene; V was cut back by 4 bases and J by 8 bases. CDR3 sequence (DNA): TGTGCCAGCAGCCTTGGACAGGGAGAGGGCTACACCTTC. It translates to CASSLGQGEGYTF.